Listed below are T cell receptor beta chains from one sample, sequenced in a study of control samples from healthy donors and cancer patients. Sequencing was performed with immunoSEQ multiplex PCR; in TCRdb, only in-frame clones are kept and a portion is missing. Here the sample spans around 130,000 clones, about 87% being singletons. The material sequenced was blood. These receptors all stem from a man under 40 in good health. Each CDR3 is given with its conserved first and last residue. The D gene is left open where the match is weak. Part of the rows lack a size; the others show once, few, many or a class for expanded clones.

TGTGCCAGCAGTCCTACAAATACTGAAGCTTTCTTT CASSPTNTEAFF - TRBJ1-1 TRBV28 -
TGCGCCAGCAGCTTGTTCGGGGGGCTCCCCACAGATACGCAGTATTTT CASSLFGGLPTDTQYF - TRBJ2-3 TRBV5-1 -
TGTGCCAGCTCCTTCCGGGGAGCCAACGTCCTGACTTTC CASSFRGANVLTF - TRBJ2-6 TRBV11-1 -
TGTGCCAGCAGCCAAGGGCCCCCCCAGTGGGATGAAAAACTGTTTTTT CASSQGPPQWDEKLFF - TRBJ1-4 TRBV14 -
TGTGCCAGCAGCCTACGTTTCGGGGTCGCCTATGGCTACACCTTC CASSLRFGVAYGYTF - TRBJ1-2 TRBV3-1/TRBV3-2 -
TGTGCCAGCGGACAGGGAAATGAAAAACTGTTTTTT CASGQGNEKLFF TRBD1 TRBJ1-4 TRBV19 -
TGTGCCAGCAGCTTGATTACAACAGAGAAAAACATTCAGTACTTC CASSLITTEKNIQYF - TRBJ2-4 TRBV5-6 -
TGTGCCTGGAGCGAAGAGGGTTTCCAGCCCCAGCATTTT CAWSEEGFQPQHF - TRBJ1-5 TRBV30 -
TGTGCCAGCAGGGAAGGGGGATCCTACGAGCAGTACTTC CASREGGSYEQYF - TRBJ2-7 TRBV25-1 -
TGTGCCAGCTCTCCAAGACAGGGAGAAGCTTTCTTT CASSPRQGEAFF TRBD1 TRBJ1-1 TRBV18 -
TGTGCCTGGAGTGTAGGGACAGTCTCGAATTCACCCCTCCACTTT CAWSVGTVSNSPLHF TRBD1 TRBJ1-6 TRBV30 -
TGTGCCACCAGTGATAGCAAGGGGACCCATCAGCCCCAGCATTTT CATSDSKGTHQPQHF - TRBJ1-5 TRBV24-1 -
TGTGCCAGCAGTGACAGGGGCCTTAATGAAAAACTGTTTTTT CASSDRGLNEKLFF - TRBJ1-4 TRBV2 -
TGTGCCAGCAGGCTTACTAGCGGGGTACAAGAGACCCAGTACTTC CASRLTSGVQETQYF TRBD2 TRBJ2-5 TRBV7-2 -
TGTGCCAGTAGGCTGGGACATCCTAACTATGGCTACACCTTC CASRLGHPNYGYTF - TRBJ1-2 TRBV19 -
TGCGCCAGCAGCTTGGCCAGTCCGGGTTTGTCTGGCTACACCTTC CASSLASPGLSGYTF - TRBJ1-2 TRBV5-1 -
TGTGCCAGTAATCAGGGGGCGGTGGACACTGAAGCTTTCTTT CASNQGAVDTEAFF TRBD1 TRBJ1-1 TRBV19 medium-sized
TGTGCCAGCAGCCTCGCGGGGGGAGGAGATACGCAGTATTTT CASSLAGGGDTQYF TRBD2 TRBJ2-3 TRBV5-6 -
TGTGCAAGTCGCGGGACAGGGGAATGTAATCAGCCCCAGCATTTT CASRGTGECNQPQHF - TRBJ1-5 TRBV12-2 -
TGTGCCAGCAGTGGCGACCGCTCACAGCCCCAGCATTTT CASSGDRSQPQHF - TRBJ1-5 TRBV2 -
TGCGCCAGCAGCTCCTCTGGCAGTAATGAAAAACTGTTTTTT CASSSSGSNEKLFF - TRBJ1-4 TRBV5-1 -
TGTGCCAGTAATCAGGGAGTAAGCAGCGGCTACACCTTC CASNQGVSSGYTF - TRBJ1-2 TRBV6-5 once
TGCAGCGTTAACAGGCGAGGCAAAGCTTTCTTT CSVNRRGKAFF - TRBJ1-1 TRBV29-1 -
TGTGCCAGCAGCTTAGTGGGGGGGCAGGGGCGAAATGAGCAGTTCTTC CASSLVGGQGRNEQFF - TRBJ2-1 TRBV7-2 -
TGTGCCAGTAGTATAGACGCGGACAGGGGAACGCAGTATTTT CASSIDADRGTQYF TRBD1 TRBJ2-3 TRBV19 -
TGTGCCACCAGCAGAGATCAGAACAGGGGGAAATCCGGGGAGCTGTTTTTT CATSRDQNRGKSGELFF TRBD1 TRBJ2-2 TRBV15 -
TGTGCCAGCAGCGTAAGAGGAGAAAAACTGTTTTTT CASSVRGEKLFF - TRBJ1-4 TRBV9 few
TGTGCCTGGAGTGTAGGGCTTGACGGGGAGACCCAGTACTTC CAWSVGLDGETQYF - TRBJ2-5 TRBV30 -
TGCGCCAGCAGCTTCGGGGACAGGGTAGGCGAGCAGTACTTC CASSFGDRVGEQYF TRBD1 TRBJ2-7 TRBV5-1 -
TGTGCCAGTAGTTGGTCTAGCGGGGGGCCAGAGACCCAGTACTTC CASSWSSGGPETQYF TRBD2 TRBJ2-5 TRBV19 -
TGCGCCAGCAGCCAGGCTGAAGGGACCAGTGAAGCTTTCTTT CASSQAEGTSEAFF - TRBJ1-1 TRBV4-1 -
TGTGCCAGCAGGCCTGGACTATCAAATGAGCAGTTCTTC CASRPGLSNEQFF - TRBJ2-1 TRBV2 -
TGTGCCATCAGTCTGGACCCCGAGGTTGAGGGCTACACCTTC CAISLDPEVEGYTF - TRBJ1-2 TRBV10-3 -
TGTGCCAGCAGCCTGACAGGGACGAACACTGAAGCTTTCTTT CASSLTGTNTEAFF TRBD1 TRBJ1-1 TRBV11-2 -
TGCGCCAGCAGAGTGGGACAGGGATCGGTTGGCTACACCTTC CASRVGQGSVGYTF TRBD1 TRBJ1-2 TRBV10-2 few
TGTGCCAGCACTCTTAGCGGCGCGAACACCGGGGAGCTGTTTTTT CASTLSGANTGELFF - TRBJ2-2 TRBV2 -
TGTGCCAGCAGTTTATTCGTGGCTGGGAATTCACCCCTCCACTTT CASSLFVAGNSPLHF - TRBJ1-6 TRBV27 -
TGTGCCGGCACAGGACAGAAGAACACTGAAGCTTTCTTT CAGTGQKNTEAFF - TRBJ1-1 TRBV6-5 -
TGTGCCAGCAGTGATAGAGTACAGGATTACAATCAGCCCCAGCATTTT CASSDRVQDYNQPQHF - TRBJ1-5 TRBV6-1 once
TGTGCCAGCAGCTTTGCAGGGTCCTATGGCTACACCTTC CASSFAGSYGYTF - TRBJ1-2 TRBV11-2 -
TGTGCCAGCAGCCATGACAGGGGTATGTCTGGGGCCAACGTCCTGACTTTC CASSHDRGMSGANVLTF TRBD1 TRBJ2-6 TRBV25-1 -
TGTGCCAGCAGCCGGACAGCGACCGGGGAGCTGTTTTTT CASSRTATGELFF - TRBJ2-2 TRBV7-2 -
TGTGCCAGCAGCTTGGCCAAAGGGGCGGGCTTCAATGAGCAGTTCTTC CASSLAKGAGFNEQFF - TRBJ2-1 TRBV5-5 -
TGTGCCAGCAGTTTATCGACAGGGAGATCGGACACTGAAGCTTTCTTT CASSLSTGRSDTEAFF TRBD1 TRBJ1-1 TRBV27 -
TGCGCCAGCAGCTTGGTCGCGGGGGGTGGAGAGACCCAGTACTTC CASSLVAGGGETQYF TRBD2 TRBJ2-5 TRBV5-1 -
TGTGCCAGCAGCCCTACCATCGACCGCGGGGAGCTGTTTTTT CASSPTIDRGELFF - TRBJ2-2 TRBV11-2 -
TGTGCCAGTAGTCCCGGACCCAGGGGGAGAGGGGAGCAGTACTTC CASSPGPRGRGEQYF TRBD1 TRBJ2-7 TRBV19 -
TGTGCCAGCAGCAACAGGGAGCTAGGCGAGCAGTTCTTC CASSNRELGEQFF - TRBJ2-1 TRBV3-1/TRBV3-2 -
TGTGCCATCAAGGGTGGGCAGGATGCAACTAATGAAAAACTGTTTTTT CAIKGGQDATNEKLFF - TRBJ1-4 TRBV10-3 -
TGTGCCACCAGTGATTTCACGGGGGGGCCTAATGAGCAGTTCTTC CATSDFTGGPNEQFF TRBD2 TRBJ2-1 TRBV24-1 -
TGTGCCAGCAGTCTCATCTCGGGGGGGCTGACCGGGGAGCTGTTTTTT CASSLISGGLTGELFF TRBD2 TRBJ2-2 TRBV27 -
TGTGCCAGCAGTGAAAGGTTTAGAGGGCAGGAACAGTACTTC CASSERFRGQEQYF - TRBJ2-7 TRBV6-1 -
TGTGCCAGCAGCATGACTCCTAACTATGGCTACACCTTC CASSMTPNYGYTF - TRBJ1-2 TRBV6-6 -
TGTGCCAGCAGCTTCTCGGGACAGGGGAATGAAAAACTGTTTTTT CASSFSGQGNEKLFF TRBD1 TRBJ1-4 TRBV7-9 once